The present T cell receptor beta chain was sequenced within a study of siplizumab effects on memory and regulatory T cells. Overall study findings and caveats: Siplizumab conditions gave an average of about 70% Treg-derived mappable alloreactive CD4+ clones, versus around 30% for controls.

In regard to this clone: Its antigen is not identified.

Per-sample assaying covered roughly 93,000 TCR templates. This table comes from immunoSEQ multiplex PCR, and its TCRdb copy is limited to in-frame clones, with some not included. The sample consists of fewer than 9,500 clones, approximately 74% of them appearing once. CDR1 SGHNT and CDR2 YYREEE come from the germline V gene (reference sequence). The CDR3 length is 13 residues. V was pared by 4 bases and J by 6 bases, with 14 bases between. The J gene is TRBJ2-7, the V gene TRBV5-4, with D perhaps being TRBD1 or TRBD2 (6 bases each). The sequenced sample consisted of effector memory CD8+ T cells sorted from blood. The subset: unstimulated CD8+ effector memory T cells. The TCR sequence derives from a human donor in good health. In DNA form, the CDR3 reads TGTGCCAGCAGCACGGATGGGGGGCTCGAGCAGTACTTC. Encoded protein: CASSTDGGLEQYF.